This T cell receptor beta chain was sequenced during a study of CD8 T cells in ankylosing spondylitis. Findings and caveats of the study: Seemingly distinctive of ankylosing spondylitis blood was a TCR beta motif formed by eight highly homologous variants.

With respect to this clonotype: Antigen specificity is unknown.

The CDR3 length is 15 residues. Germline V gives CDR1 KGHDR, CDR2 SFDVKD. V lost 7 bases and J lost 5, with 17 bases in between. TCR beta libraries were made by quantitative 5'-RACE with molecular barcodes. Using its own MiXCR run on the 5' RACE reads, TCRdb lists one record per CDR3 protein. This table holds under 450,000 distinct CDR3 sequences, 17% found once. The source is a male donor with ankylosing spondylitis. This chain connects TRBV24-1 to TRBJ2-1; maybe TRBD2 (7 bases). The sample was blood, either unsorted or a sorted T cell fraction (not recorded which). The chain's CDR3 is CATSGWGGANNEQFF. The CDR3 DNA reads as TGTGCCACCAGCGGTTGGGGGGGCGCCAACAATGAGCAGTTCTTC.